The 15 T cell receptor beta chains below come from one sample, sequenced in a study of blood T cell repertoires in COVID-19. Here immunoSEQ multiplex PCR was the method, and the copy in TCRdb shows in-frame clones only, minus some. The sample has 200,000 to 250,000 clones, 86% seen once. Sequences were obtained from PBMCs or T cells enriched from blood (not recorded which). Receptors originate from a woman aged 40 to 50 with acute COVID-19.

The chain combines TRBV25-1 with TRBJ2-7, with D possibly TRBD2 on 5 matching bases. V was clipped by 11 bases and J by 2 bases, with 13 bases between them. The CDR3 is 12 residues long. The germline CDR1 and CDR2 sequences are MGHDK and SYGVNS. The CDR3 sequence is CACRTGTYEQYF. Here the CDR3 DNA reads TGTGCCTGCCGGACTGGAACCTACGAGCAGTACTTC.

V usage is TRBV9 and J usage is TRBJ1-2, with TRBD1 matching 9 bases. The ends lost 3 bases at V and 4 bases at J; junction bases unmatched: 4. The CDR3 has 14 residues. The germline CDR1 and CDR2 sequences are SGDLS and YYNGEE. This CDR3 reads CASSGRQGVYGYTF. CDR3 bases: TGTGCCAGCAGCGGTAGACAGGGGGTCTATGGCTACACCTTC.

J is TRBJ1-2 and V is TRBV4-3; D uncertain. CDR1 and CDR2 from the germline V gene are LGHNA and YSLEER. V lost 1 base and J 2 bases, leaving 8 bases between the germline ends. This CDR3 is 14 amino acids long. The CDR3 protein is CASSQATENYGYTF. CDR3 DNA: TGCGCCAGCAGCCAAGCAACAGAGAACTATGGCTACACCTTC.

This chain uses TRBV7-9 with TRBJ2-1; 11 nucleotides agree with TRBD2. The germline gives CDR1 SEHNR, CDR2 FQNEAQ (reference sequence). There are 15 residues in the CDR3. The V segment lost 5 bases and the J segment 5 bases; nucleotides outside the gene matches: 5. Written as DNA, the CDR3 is TGTGCCAGCAGCCCCGGGACTAGCGGAAACAATGAGCAGTTCTTC. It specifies CASSPGTSGNNEQFF.

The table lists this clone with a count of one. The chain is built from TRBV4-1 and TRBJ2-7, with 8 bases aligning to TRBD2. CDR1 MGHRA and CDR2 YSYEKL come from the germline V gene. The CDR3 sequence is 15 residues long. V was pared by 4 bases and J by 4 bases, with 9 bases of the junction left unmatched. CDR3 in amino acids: CASSLYPGTSYEQYF. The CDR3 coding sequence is TGCGCCAGCAGCCTCTACCCCGGGACTAGTTACGAGCAGTACTTC.

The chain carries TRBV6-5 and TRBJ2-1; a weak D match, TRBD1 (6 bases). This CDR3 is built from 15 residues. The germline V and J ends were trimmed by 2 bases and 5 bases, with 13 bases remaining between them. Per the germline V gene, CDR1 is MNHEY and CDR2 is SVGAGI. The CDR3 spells CASSYQGHRDNEQFF. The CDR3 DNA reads TGTGCCAGCAGTTACCAGGGACATCGGGACAATGAGCAGTTCTTC.

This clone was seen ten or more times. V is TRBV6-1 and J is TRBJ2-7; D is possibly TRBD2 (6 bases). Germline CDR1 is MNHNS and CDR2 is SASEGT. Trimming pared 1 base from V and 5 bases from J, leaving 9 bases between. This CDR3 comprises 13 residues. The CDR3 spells CASSEGEVHEQYV. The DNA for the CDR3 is TGTGCCAGCAGTGAAGGGGAGGTCCACGAGCAGTACGTC.

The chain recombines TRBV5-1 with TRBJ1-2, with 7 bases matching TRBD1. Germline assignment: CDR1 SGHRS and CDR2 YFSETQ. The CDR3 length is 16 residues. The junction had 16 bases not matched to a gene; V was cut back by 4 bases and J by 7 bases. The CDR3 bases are TGCGCCAGCAGCCCAGGGACAGTGGCTACTTCCATTGGCTACACCTTC. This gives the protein CASSPGTVATSIGYTF.

CDR3 region: CASSGQAYNTEAFF. As DNA, the CDR3 is TGTGCCAGCAGCGGACAGGCATACAACACTGAAGCTTTCTTT. This rearrangement joins TRBV5-4 to TRBJ1-1; 7 positions match TRBD1. Trimming at V came to 4 bases and at J to 2 bases, leaving 5 bases not matched to a gene. In germline, CDR1 is SGHNT, CDR2 YYREEE (reference sequence). This CDR3 region has 14 residues.

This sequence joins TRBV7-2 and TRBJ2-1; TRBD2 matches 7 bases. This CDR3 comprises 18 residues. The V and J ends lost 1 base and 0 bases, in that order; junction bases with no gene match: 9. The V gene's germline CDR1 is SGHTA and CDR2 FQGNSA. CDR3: CASSLEGSGFYSYNEQFF. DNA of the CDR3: TGTGCCAGCAGCTTAGAGGGTAGCGGGTTCTACTCCTACAATGAGCAGTTCTTC.

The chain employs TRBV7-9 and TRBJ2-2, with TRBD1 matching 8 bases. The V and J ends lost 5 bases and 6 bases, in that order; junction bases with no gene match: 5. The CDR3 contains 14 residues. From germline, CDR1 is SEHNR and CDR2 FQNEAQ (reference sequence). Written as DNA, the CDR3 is TGTGCCAGCAGCCTGACAGGGGAGGCCGGGGAGCTGTTTTTT. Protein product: CASSLTGEAGELFF.

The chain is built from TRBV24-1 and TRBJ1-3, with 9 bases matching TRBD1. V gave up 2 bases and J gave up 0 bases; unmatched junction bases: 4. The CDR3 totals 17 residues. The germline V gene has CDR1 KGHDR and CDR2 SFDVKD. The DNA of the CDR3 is TGTGCCACCAGTGATTCCGGGACAGGGCCCTCTGGAAACACCATATATTTT. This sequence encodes CATSDSGTGPSGNTIYF.

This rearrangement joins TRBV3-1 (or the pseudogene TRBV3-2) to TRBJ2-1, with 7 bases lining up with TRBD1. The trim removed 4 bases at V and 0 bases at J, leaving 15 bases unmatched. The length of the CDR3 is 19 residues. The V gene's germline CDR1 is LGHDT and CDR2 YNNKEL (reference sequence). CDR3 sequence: CASSPSPGDRPSSYNEQFF. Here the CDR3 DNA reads TGTGCCAGCAGCCCGTCGCCAGGGGACAGACCTAGCTCCTACAATGAGCAGTTCTTC.

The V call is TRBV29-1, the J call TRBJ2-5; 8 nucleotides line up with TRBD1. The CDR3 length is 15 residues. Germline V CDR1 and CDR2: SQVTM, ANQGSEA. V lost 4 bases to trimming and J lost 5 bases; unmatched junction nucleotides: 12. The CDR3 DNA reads TGCAGCGTTGTTGCGACAGGGGCCCCACGGGAGACCCAGTACTTC. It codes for CSVVATGAPRETQYF.

The CDR3 loop is CASSQLAGWQETQYF. CDR3 coding DNA: TGCGCCAGCAGCCAACTAGCGGGGTGGCAAGAGACCCAGTACTTC. The V gene is TRBV4-1, the J gene TRBJ2-5, with 9 bases fitting TRBD2. From germline, CDR1 is MGHRA and CDR2 YSYEKL. V trimming: 2 bases; J trimming: 2 bases; junction bases outside the gene matches: 3. This CDR3 has 15 amino acids.